The 14 T cell receptor beta chains below all came from one sample that was sequenced in a study of blood T cell repertoires in COVID-19. Repertoires were generated with immunoSEQ multiplex PCR, while TCRdb's copy carries only in-frame clones and drops some. The sample carries about 200,000 clones, more than 80% recorded once. Sequencing used PBMCs or T cells enriched from blood (not recorded which). Receptor source: a woman in her late teens or twenties who had recovered from COVID-19.

The chain uses TRBV5-1 and TRBJ2-5; 11 bases align to TRBD2. J lost 4 bases, V lost 2 bases, and 7 bases had no gene match. There are 16 residues in the CDR3. CDR1 SGHRS and CDR2 YFSETQ come from the germline V gene. This CDR3 is CASSFSSGGSGETQYF. The CDR3 DNA reads as TGCGCCAGCAGCTTTTCTAGCGGGGGGTCAGGAGAGACCCAGTACTTC.

The chain uses TRBV5-1 and TRBJ1-6; a weak D match, TRBD1 (6 bases). The CDR3 is made up of 16 amino acids. Germline V gene data show CDR1 as SGHRS and CDR2 as YFSETQ. V gave up 4 bases and J gave up 10 bases, with 21 bases separating them. The CDR3, as DNA: TGCGCCAGCAGCCTCCGGACAGCGTCCGGGGGGTCACCCCTCCACTTT. Its translation is CASSLRTASGGSPLHF.

The chain joins TRBV7-9 to TRBJ1-1, with D perhaps TRBD1 (5 bases). The V end was cut by 6 bases, the J end by 4 bases, with 24 bases between. The CDR3 runs to 17 residues. Per the germline V gene, CDR1 is SEHNR and CDR2 is FQNEAQ (reference sequence). The DNA of the CDR3 is TGTGCCAGCAGGCCTACGAGCTCAGGGTGGGTCAGCACTGAAGCTTTCTTT. Its translation: CASRPTSSGWVSTEAFF.

The chain is built from TRBV7-6 and TRBJ2-7; 8 bases line up with TRBD1. The CDR3 consists of 13 residues. Germline trimming cut 2 bases from V and 4 bases from J; bases unmatched to any gene: 1. The germline CDR1 and CDR2 sequences are SGHVS and FNYEAQ. CDR3 nucleotides: TGTGCCAGCAGCTTATACAGGGGGTACGAGCAGTACTTC. Amino acid sequence: CASSLYRGYEQYF.

The rearrangement joins TRBV3-1 (or the pseudogene TRBV3-2) to TRBJ2-5; D is ambiguous. Trimming stripped 0 bases from V and 5 bases from J, with 16 bases between. The germline gives CDR1 LGHDT, CDR2 YNNKEL (reference sequence). This CDR3 has 16 amino acids. The CDR3 DNA is TGTGCCAGCAGCCAAGATAACCCCTACCCTCCCGAGACCCAGTACTTC. Its protein product is CASSQDNPYPPETQYF.

The rearrangement joins TRBV6-8 to TRBJ2-4; no clear D gene. This CDR3 contains 16 residues. The V and J ends lost 8 bases and 0 bases respectively, with 17 bases between them. Germline V gene data show CDR1 as MNHGY and CDR2 as SAAAGT. In nucleotides, the CDR3 is TGTGCCAGCTTACCAAGGAGACCTTTAGCCAAAAACATTCAGTACTTC. Residues: CASLPRRPLAKNIQYF.

CDR3 protein: CASTPLASGSNQPQHF. CDR3 nucleotide sequence: TGTGCCAGCACTCCCCTAGCGTCTGGTAGCAATCAGCCCCAGCATTTT. The chain is built from TRBV27 and TRBJ1-5, with D unclear. In germline, CDR1 is MNHEY, CDR2 SMNVEV (reference sequence). The V gene lost 7 bases and the J gene lost 0 bases, with 16 bases spanning the gap. The CDR3 is 16 residues long.

This rearrangement joins TRBV10-2 to TRBJ2-1; D is perhaps TRBD1 (6 bases). Germline CDR1 reads WSHSY; CDR2 reads SAAADI. The V gene lost 7 bases and the J gene lost 6 bases, with 22 bases spanning the gap. There are 16 residues in the CDR3. The DNA of the CDR3 is TGCGCCAGCACCTTAAAGGGAAGGGGGTCCGGCAATGAGCAGTTCTTC. Protein sequence: CASTLKGRGSGNEQFF.

The chain links TRBV12-3 or TRBV12-4 to TRBJ1-3; D is uncertain. V lost 3 bases, J lost 7 bases, and 7 bases lay in between. The CDR3 has 12 residues. This CDR3 reads CASSFPSNTIYF. CDR3 DNA: TGTGCCAGCAGTTTCCCCTCGAACACCATATATTTT.

The gene calls are TRBV7-9 and TRBJ1-2, with 7 bases aligning to TRBD1. The germline V gene encodes CDR1 SEHNR and CDR2 FQNEAQ (reference sequence). V was clipped by 7 bases and J by 3 bases; unmatched bases: 14. There are 16 residues in the CDR3. CDR3 nucleotides: TGTGCCAGCACAGAAGCCGTGACAGGGAAGGACTATGGCTACACCTTC. This codes for CASTEAVTGKDYGYTF.

The CDR3: CASSFSSGDKDHEQYF. CDR3 DNA sequence: TGTGCCAGCAGCTTTAGTAGCGGGGATAAGGACCACGAGCAGTACTTC. This rearrangement joins TRBV7-7 to TRBJ2-7, with TRBD2 matching 8 bases. V trimming: 3 bases; J trimming: 5 bases; junction bases outside the gene matches: 12. This CDR3 has 16 residues. CDR1 and CDR2 (germline): SSHAT, FNYEAQ (reference sequence).

Comment on this clone: At one end, the junction sequence differs from germline, possibly due to a read error. The same CDR3 can be traced to other DNA sequences in this sample. The chain uses TRBV6-1 and TRBJ2-6; maybe TRBD1 (5 bases). Germline loops: CDR1 MNHNS, CDR2 SASEGT. The CDR3 runs 16 residues. The CDR3 sequence is CASSEASGSGANVLTF. As DNA, the CDR3 is TGTGCCAGCAGTGAAGCTTCAGGGTCTGGGGCCAACGTTCTGACTTTC.

This chain uses TRBV25-1 with TRBJ1-2; D uncertain. Germline V gene lookup returns CDR1 MGHDK and CDR2 SYGVNS. The germline V and J ends were trimmed by 2 bases and 7 bases, with 11 bases remaining between them. This CDR3 comprises 13 residues. CDR3 in DNA: TGTGCCAGCAGTGAAAACATAGGGAGTGGCTACACCTTC. It specifies CASSENIGSGYTF.

The J gene is TRBJ2-1, the V gene TRBV2; 7 bases are shared with TRBD1. Germline lookup yields CDR1 SNHLY and CDR2 FYNNEI. With V trimmed by 2 bases and J by 3 bases, 1 base remained unmatched. The length of the CDR3 is 14 residues. CDR3 amino acids: CASSERDSYNEQFF. Written as DNA, the CDR3 is TGTGCCAGCAGTGAACGGGACAGCTACAATGAGCAGTTCTTC.